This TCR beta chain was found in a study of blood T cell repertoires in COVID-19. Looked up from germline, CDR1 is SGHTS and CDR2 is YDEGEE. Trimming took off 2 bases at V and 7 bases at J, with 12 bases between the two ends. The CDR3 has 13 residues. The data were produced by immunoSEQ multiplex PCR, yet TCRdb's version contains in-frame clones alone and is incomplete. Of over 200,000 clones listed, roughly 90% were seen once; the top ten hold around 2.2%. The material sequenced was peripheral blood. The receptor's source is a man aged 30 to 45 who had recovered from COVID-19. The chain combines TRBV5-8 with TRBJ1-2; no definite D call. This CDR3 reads CASSFSGFLGYTF. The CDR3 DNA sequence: TGTGCCAGCAGCTTTTCCGGGTTCCTTGGCTACACCTTC.